In this sample, the clone carrying this T cell receptor beta chain turned up once. The antigen is undetermined. It was with a sample-barcoded 5' primer and a J-beta primer mix that a second PCR of about 6 to 12 cycles was run. TCRdb called the 5' RACE reads again in MiXCR, with one record for every CDR3 protein. The sample has over 1,500,000 distinct CDR3 sequences, about two fifths seen once. This record comes from a study of blood T cells in healthy people across ages. Points from the study as a whole: It was not possible, with unsorted PBMCs, to conclusively compare naive and antigen-experienced cells.

V lost 5 bases to trimming and J lost 7 bases; unmatched junction nucleotides: 9. This CDR3 has 14 amino acids. Donors ranged from about 6 to 90 years old and were healthy Caucasians in Russia. Total RNA extraction produced at least 6 micrograms (per sample) for the study. The chain uses TRBV12-3 or TRBV12-4 and TRBJ1-2, with TRBD1 matching over 8 bases. The clonotype comes from a human donor in good health. Material for sequencing was blood. The CDR3 protein is CASSRTGRLAGYTF. DNA for the CDR3: TGTGCCAGCAGTCGGACAGGGAGGTTAGCTGGCTACACCTTC.